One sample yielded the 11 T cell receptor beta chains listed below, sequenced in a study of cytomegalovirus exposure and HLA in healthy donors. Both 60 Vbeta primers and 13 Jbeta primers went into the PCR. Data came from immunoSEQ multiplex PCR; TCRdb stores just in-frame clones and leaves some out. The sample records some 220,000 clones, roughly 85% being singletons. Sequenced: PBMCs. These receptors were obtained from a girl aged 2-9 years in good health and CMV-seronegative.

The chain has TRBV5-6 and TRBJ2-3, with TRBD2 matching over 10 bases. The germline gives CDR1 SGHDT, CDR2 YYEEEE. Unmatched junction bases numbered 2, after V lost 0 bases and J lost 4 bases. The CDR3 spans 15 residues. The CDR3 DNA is TGTGCCAGCAGCTTGGTGGGGACTAGCGCAGATACGCAGTATTTT. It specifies CASSLVGTSADTQYF.

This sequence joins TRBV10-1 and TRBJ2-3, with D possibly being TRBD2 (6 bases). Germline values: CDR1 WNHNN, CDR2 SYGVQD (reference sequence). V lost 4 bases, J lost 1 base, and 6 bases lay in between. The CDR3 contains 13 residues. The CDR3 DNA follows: TGCGCCAGCAGTGGCGGGGGCACAGATACGCAGTATTTT. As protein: CASSGGGTDTQYF.

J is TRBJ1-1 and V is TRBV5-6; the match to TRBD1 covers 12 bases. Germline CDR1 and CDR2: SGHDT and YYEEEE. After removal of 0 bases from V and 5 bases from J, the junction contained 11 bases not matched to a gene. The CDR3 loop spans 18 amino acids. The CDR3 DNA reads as TGTGCCAGCAGCTTGGGGCCGGGGACAGGGGGCGCCCGGACTGAAGCTTTCTTT. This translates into CASSLGPGTGGARTEAFF.

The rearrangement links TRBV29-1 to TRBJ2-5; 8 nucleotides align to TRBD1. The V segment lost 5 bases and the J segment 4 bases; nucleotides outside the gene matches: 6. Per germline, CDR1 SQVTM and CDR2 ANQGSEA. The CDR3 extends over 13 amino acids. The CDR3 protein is CSVRTGNRETQYF. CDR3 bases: TGCAGCGTTCGGACAGGGAACAGAGAGACCCAGTACTTC.

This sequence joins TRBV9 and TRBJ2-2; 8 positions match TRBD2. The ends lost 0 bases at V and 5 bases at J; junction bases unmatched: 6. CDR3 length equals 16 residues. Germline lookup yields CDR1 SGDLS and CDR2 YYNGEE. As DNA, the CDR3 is TGTGCCAGCAGCGTAGAAGCGGGAGAGCGAACCGGGGAGCTGTTTTTT. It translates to CASSVEAGERTGELFF. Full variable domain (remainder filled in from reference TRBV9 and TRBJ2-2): DSGVTQTPKHLITATGQRVTLRCSPRSGDLSVYWYQQSLDQGLQFLIQYYNGEERAKGNILERFSAQQFPDLHSELNLSSLELGDSALYFCASSVEAGERTGELFFGEGSRLTVL.

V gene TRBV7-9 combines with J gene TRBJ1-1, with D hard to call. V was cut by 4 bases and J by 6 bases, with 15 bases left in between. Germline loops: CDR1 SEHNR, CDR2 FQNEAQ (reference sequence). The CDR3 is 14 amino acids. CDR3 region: CASSSSEGSAEAFF. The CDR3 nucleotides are TGTGCCAGCAGCTCGTCGGAGGGATCCGCTGAAGCTTTCTTT.

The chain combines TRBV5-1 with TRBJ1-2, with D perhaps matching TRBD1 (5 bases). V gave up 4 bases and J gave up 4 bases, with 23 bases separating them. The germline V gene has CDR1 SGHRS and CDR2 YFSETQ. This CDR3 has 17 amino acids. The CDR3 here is CASSMTTPGMTSYGYTF. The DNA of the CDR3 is TGCGCCAGCAGCATGACAACACCAGGGATGACTTCCTATGGCTACACCTTC.

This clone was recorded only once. CDR3 region: CASSVGTSGYNEQFF. Here the CDR3 DNA reads TGCGCCAGCAGTGTTGGGACTAGCGGTTACAATGAGCAGTTCTTC. The J gene is TRBJ2-1, the V gene TRBV10-1; 11 bases agree with TRBD2. Germline V gene data show CDR1 as WNHNN and CDR2 as SYGVQD (reference sequence). V lost 4 bases, J lost 4 bases, and 3 bases stayed unmatched. The CDR3 is 15 residues long.

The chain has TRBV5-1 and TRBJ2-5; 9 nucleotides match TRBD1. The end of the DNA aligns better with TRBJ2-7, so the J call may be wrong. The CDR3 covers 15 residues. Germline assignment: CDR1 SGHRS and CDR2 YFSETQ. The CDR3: CASSPDRGPAYEQYF. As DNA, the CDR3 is TGCGCCAGCAGCCCGGACAGGGGCCCGGCCTACGAGCAGTACTTC.

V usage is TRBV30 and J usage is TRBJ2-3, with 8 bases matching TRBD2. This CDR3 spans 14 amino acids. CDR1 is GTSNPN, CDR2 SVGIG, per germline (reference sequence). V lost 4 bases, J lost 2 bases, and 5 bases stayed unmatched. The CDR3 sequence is CAWNLAGLTDTQYF. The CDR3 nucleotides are TGTGCCTGGAACCTAGCGGGTCTCACAGATACGCAGTATTTT.

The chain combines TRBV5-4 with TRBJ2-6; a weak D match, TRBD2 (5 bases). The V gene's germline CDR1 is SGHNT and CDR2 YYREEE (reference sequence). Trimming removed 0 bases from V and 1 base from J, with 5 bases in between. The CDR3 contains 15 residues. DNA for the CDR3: TGTGCCAGCAGCTTGGGGGAGTCTGGGGCCAACGTCCTGACTTTC. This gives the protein CASSLGESGANVLTF. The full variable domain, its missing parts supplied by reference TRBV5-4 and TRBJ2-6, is ETGVTQSPTHLIKTRGQQVTLRCSSQSGHNTVSWYQQALGQGPQFIFQYYREEENGRGNFPPRFSGLQFPNYSSELNVNALELDDSALYLCASSLGESGANVLTFGAGSRLTVL.